What follows are 16 T cell receptor beta chains derived from one specimen sequenced in a study of blood T cell repertoires in COVID-19. The protocol was immunoSEQ multiplex PCR, while the TCRdb copy is restricted to in-frame clones and leaves out a portion. The table includes about 190,000 clones, 84% detected once. The sequencing input was peripheral blood. Receptor source: a woman aged 70-85 years with active or convalescent COVID-19.

In this sample, this clone turned up a few times. This CDR3 reads CASSSRGSNYNEQFF. In DNA, the CDR3 is TGTGCCAGCAGCTCCCGCGGGAGTAACTACAATGAGCAGTTCTTC. This chain joins TRBV11-3 and TRBJ2-1; 7 bases fit TRBD2. The V gene's germline CDR1 is SGHNT and CDR2 YENEEA. After removal of 4 bases from V and 3 bases from J, the junction contained 6 bases not matched to a gene. The CDR3 consists of 15 residues.

The rearrangement uses TRBV7-2 and TRBJ2-5; 14 bases agree with TRBD2. V dropped 1 base and J dropped 5; count of bases not matched to a gene: 12. Germline V gene sequence: CDR1 SGHTA, CDR2 FQGNSA. This CDR3 is 19 amino acids long. The CDR3 DNA follows: TGTGCCAGCAGCTTAGGAGGGACTAGCGGGAGAGGTCGTGCGGAGACCCAGTACTTC. Its protein product is CASSLGGTSGRGRAETQYF.

This chain connects TRBV23-1 to TRBJ2-7; 7 bases are a match to TRBD2. TRBV23-1 is identified as an open reading frame with a role that is uncertain. V shed 9 bases and J 3 bases; nucleotides not matched to a gene: 8. The CDR3 is made up of 13 amino acids. CDR3 coding DNA: TGCGCCAGAAAAGCGGGGTATCACTACGAGCAGTACTTC. Residues: CARKAGYHYEQYF.

The rearrangement links TRBV5-1 to TRBJ2-1; 7 bases align to TRBD2. The CDR3 is 15 residues long. Germline V CDR1 and CDR2: SGHRS, YFSETQ. Losses at the gene ends were 1 base for V and 8 bases for J; bases not matched to a gene: 9. The CDR3 protein is CASSLLTAGADEQFF. DNA of the CDR3: TGCGCCAGCAGCTTGTTAACGGCGGGAGCCGATGAGCAGTTCTTC.

V and J are TRBV19 and TRBJ1-1; no clear D gene. The CDR3 runs to 14 residues. The ends were cut back, 1 base at V and 1 base at J, with 7 bases in the middle. The germline CDR1 and CDR2 sequences are LNHDA and SQIVND (reference sequence). The CDR3 loop reads CASSIGQRNTEAFF. The CDR3 nucleotides are TGTGCCAGTAGTATAGGACAAAGGAACACTGAAGCTTTCTTT.

V and J are TRBV6-2 or TRBV6-3 and TRBJ2-1; 9 nucleotides match TRBD2. CDR1 and CDR2 from the germline V gene are MNHEY and SVGEGT. CDR3 length: 19 amino acids. Trimming took 3 bases from V and 6 from J; bases not matched to a gene: 18. The CDR3 nucleotides are TGTGCCAGCAGTTATCCAACGGGGTCCGGGACTAGCTCCGTCAATGAGCAGTTCTTC. Translating it yields CASSYPTGSGTSSVNEQFF.

This clone occurred once. The chain couples TRBV27 to TRBJ1-1, with 7 bases lining up with TRBD1. The V gene's germline CDR1 is MNHEY and CDR2 SMNVEV (reference sequence). There are 15 residues in the CDR3. Germline trimming cut 1 base from V and 3 bases from J; bases unmatched to any gene: 5. The CDR3 sequence: CASSLWGRGDTEAFF. The CDR3, as DNA: TGTGCCAGCAGTTTATGGGGCAGGGGGGACACTGAAGCTTTCTTT.

As DNA, the CDR3 is TGTGCCAGCAGCCAGGGGCCGTTGGGAGATCAGCAGTTCTTC. Protein sequence: CASSQGPLGDQQFF. The J gene is TRBJ2-1, the V gene TRBV11-2, with D tentatively TRBD1 (6 bases). Germline CDR1 is SGHAT and CDR2 is FQNNGV. This CDR3 spans 14 amino acids. Trimming took 5 bases from V and 11 from J, leaving 19 bases between them.

V and J are TRBV24-1 and TRBJ2-3; TRBD2 agrees at 9 bases. Germline CDR1 KGHDR, CDR2 SFDVKD. There are 15 residues in the CDR3. J lost 5 bases, V lost 3 bases, and 5 bases had no gene match. This chain's CDR3 is CATSDPGLAKDTQYF. CDR3 coding DNA: TGTGCCACCAGTGATCCGGGACTAGCAAAAGATACGCAGTATTTT.

The chain has TRBV9 and TRBJ2-6; D may be TRBD1 (5 bases). The CDR3 sequence is 16 residues long. The V end was cut by 3 bases, the J end by 1 base, with 11 bases between. Germline assignment: CDR1 SGDLS and CDR2 YYNGEE. CDR3 in amino acids: CASSEGHGSGANVLTF. As DNA, the CDR3 is TGTGCCAGCAGCGAAGGACATGGGTCTGGGGCCAACGTCCTGACTTTC.

The V gene is TRBV20-1, the J gene TRBJ2-3; D perhaps matches TRBD2 (6 bases). Per germline, CDR1 DFQATT and CDR2 SNEGSKA (reference sequence). The CDR3 runs to 15 residues. Trimming shortened V by 3 bases and J by 0 bases, and 13 bases separated the two germline ends. DNA of the CDR3: TGCAGTGCTAGTGATAGCGGATCTAGCACAGATACGCAGTATTTT. Its protein is CSASDSGSSTDTQYF.

This chain connects TRBV18 to TRBJ2-7; TRBD1 aligns across 9 bases. The CDR3 runs to 15 residues. V lost 5 bases, J lost 3 bases, and 8 bases stayed unmatched. Germline CDR1 is KGHSH and CDR2 is LQKENI. The CDR3 DNA is TGTGCCAGCTCAGTCCGGACAGGGGTTGTCTACGAGCAGTACTTC. Its protein product is CASSVRTGVVYEQYF.

This chain joins TRBV7-3 and TRBJ1-3, with 7 bases identical to TRBD1. The V gene's germline CDR1 is SGHTA and CDR2 FQGTGA. The CDR3 consists of 15 residues. After removal of 5 bases from V and 4 bases from J, the junction contained 8 bases not matched to a gene. The CDR3 bases are TGTGCCAGCAGCCTTAAAGGGGGCGGGGGAAACACCATATATTTT. It specifies CASSLKGGGGNTIYF.

Note on this clone: The sample has other DNA sequences that encode this CDR3 too. CDR3 DNA: TGTGCCAGCAGCTCCGGGACTAGCGGTACAGATACGCAGTATTTT. Amino acids: CASSSGTSGTDTQYF. This sequence joins TRBV7-9 and TRBJ2-3; the match to TRBD2 covers 11 bases. After removal of 4 bases from V and 3 bases from J, the junction contained 3 bases not matched to a gene. The CDR3 consists of 15 residues. Looked up from germline, CDR1 is SEHNR and CDR2 is FQNEAQ (reference sequence).

V and J are TRBV4-2 and TRBJ2-7; 11 bases are a match to TRBD1. Germline V lookup: CDR1 LGHNA, CDR2 YNFKEQ. This CDR3 is 19 amino acids long. The trim removed 1 base at V and 3 bases at J, leaving 14 bases unmatched. CDR3 sequence: CASSQVPGQGDSGGYEQYF. The CDR3 DNA reads TGTGCCAGCAGCCAAGTACCGGGACAGGGGGATTCTGGCGGCTACGAGCAGTACTTC.

V usage is TRBV4-1 and J usage is TRBJ2-2; a possible D gene is TRBD2 (6 bases). The germline V gene encodes CDR1 MGHRA and CDR2 YSYEKL. Trimming removed 4 bases from V and 5 bases from J, with 17 bases in between. The CDR3 covers 16 residues. CDR3 nucleotides: TGCGCCAGCAGCCGCGGGACTCCCCTAGTGACCGGGGAGCTGTTTTTT. Translated: CASSRGTPLVTGELFF.